A single count supports the clone carrying this TCR beta chain. Its antigen remains unidentified. The data were obtained in a study of cytomegalovirus exposure and HLA in healthy donors. Notes on the study in general: A few of the chains that were CMV-associated were confirmed in vitro to be specific for CMV antigens.

These donors, healthy bone marrow donors, were studied. PCR used 60 Vbeta primers and 13 Jbeta primers. TCRdb's table, derived via immunoSEQ multiplex PCR, lists solely in-frame clones and lacks some. The sample contains about 140,000 clones, 76% of which appear only once. The germline CDR1 and CDR2 sequences are MNHEY and SMNVEV (reference sequence). The trim removed 6 bases at V and 5 bases at J, leaving 7 bases unmatched. This CDR3 is 15 amino acids long. Sequencing was done on a sample of PBMCs. The V and J genes are TRBV27 and TRBJ2-2; TRBD2 agrees at 9 bases. The sequence came from a man between 35 and 55 years old in good health and CMV-seronegative. The CDR3, as DNA: TGTGCCAGCAGAAATTTAGCGGGAGTTACCGGGGAGCTGTTTTTT. This encodes CASRNLAGVTGELFF.